A selection of T cell receptor beta chains follows, all from one sample in a study of blood T cells in healthy people across ages. Each CDR3 protein is one row after TCRdb ran MiXCR on the 5' RACE reads. The repertoire holds roughly 1,100,000 distinct CDR3 sequences, with around 27% as singletons. These data also featured in a second study, about T cells of mothers and their children.

Specimen: blood. Receptor source: a girl aged 2-10 years in good health. CDR3s include the opening cysteine and the closing phenylalanine or tryptophan. A D gene is named only where the DNA matches it firmly. The size entry is marked missing in some rows and otherwise reads once, few, many or a size class.

few	TRBJ1-3	NA	TRBV6-5	CASAGAGTIYF	TGTGCCAGCGCAGGGGCCGGCACCATATATTTT
few	TRBJ2-5	NA	TRBV25-1	CASQGETQYF	TGTGCCAGTCAGGGTGAGACCCAGTACTTC
many	TRBJ2-3	NA	TRBV6-2/TRBV6-3	CASSWGNTQYF	TGTGCCAGCAGTTGGGGAAATACGCAGTATTTT
few	TRBJ2-7	TRBD2	TRBV4-3	CASSQDLASGGDEQYF	TGCGCCAGCAGCCAAGATTTAGCTAGCGGGGGGGACGAGCAGTACTTC
few	TRBJ1-4	NA	TRBV12-3/TRBV12-4	CASSPSPEWKLFF	TGTGCCAGCAGTCCCTCTCCCGAGTGGAAACTGTTTTTT
NA	TRBJ2-1	TRBD2	TRBV7-2	CASGAGGLREQFF	TGTGCCAGCGGTGCGGGGGGGCTTCGGGAGCAGTTCTTC
few	TRBJ2-1	NA	TRBV7-6	CASSLKGELGNEQFF	TGTGCCAGCAGCTTAAAAGGAGAGTTGGGGAATGAGCAGTTCTTC
few	TRBJ1-2	NA	TRBV7-9	CASSLDSHGYTF	TGTGCCAGCAGCCTAGACAGTCATGGCTACACCTTC
few	TRBJ1-2	NA	TRBV7-2	CASSPGAAGYTF	TGTGCCAGCAGCCCTGGGGCGGCTGGCTACACCTTC
few	TRBJ1-4	TRBD1	TRBV4-1	CASSQDEGTGSEKLFF	TGCGCCAGCAGCCAAGATGAGGGGACAGGGAGCGAAAAACTGTTTTTT
NA	TRBJ1-2	TRBD1	TRBV20-1	CSAMAWGQGEKGYGYTF	TGCAGTGCTATGGCTTGGGGACAGGGGGAGAAGGGCTATGGCTACACCTTC
NA	TRBJ2-5	NA	TRBV4-2	CASSQDLIGGEETQYF	TGTGCCAGCAGCCAAGATTTAATCGGTGGGGAAGAGACCCAGTACTTC
NA	TRBJ2-2	NA	TRBV6-1	CASSEALFRGGDTGELFF	TGTGCCAGCAGTGAAGCGCTTTTCAGGGGGGGGGACACCGGGGAGCTGTTTTTT
NA	TRBJ2-7	NA	TRBV11-2	CASSLLVTGPYEQYF	TGTGCCAGCAGCCTACTAGTGACGGGGCCCTACGAGCAGTACTTC
NA	TRBJ2-1	NA	TRBV19	CASSASPISEQFF	TGTGCCAGTAGTGCATCCCCCATCAGTGAGCAGTTCTTC
few	TRBJ1-1	NA	TRBV11-3	CASSLRGVDGLTEAFF	TGTGCCAGCAGCTTAAGAGGGGTGGACGGACTAACTGAAGCTTTCTTT
few	TRBJ2-7	TRBD2	TRBV7-2	CASSVEGTRIGEQYF	TGTGCCAGCAGCGTTGAGGGGACTAGAATTGGCGAGCAGTACTTC
NA	TRBJ2-5	TRBD1	TRBV29-1	CSAPGQSQETQYF	TGCAGCGCACCGGGACAGAGCCAAGAGACCCAGTACTTC
few	TRBJ2-7	NA	TRBV7-9	CASSPKPGPGEQYF	TGTGCCAGCAGCCCTAAACCGGGGCCGGGAGAGCAGTACTTC
NA	TRBJ1-1	TRBD1	TRBV20-1	CSAPTGDGAEAFF	TGCAGTGCTCCAACAGGGGATGGGGCTGAAGCTTTCTTT
NA	TRBJ1-2	TRBD1	TRBV12-3/TRBV12-4	CASSFGTGDYGYTF	TGTGCCAGCAGTTTTGGGACAGGGGACTATGGCTACACCTTC
few	TRBJ1-6	NA	TRBV13	CASSSVSIGGTVRNSPLHF	TGTGCCAGCAGCTCCGTATCAATTGGAGGAACCGTTCGGAATTCACCCCTCCACTTT
NA	TRBJ2-4	NA	TRBV5-1	CASSPLQEPGIQYF	TGCGCCAGCAGCCCTCTCCAGGAACCGGGCATTCAGTACTTC
few	TRBJ2-1	TRBD2	TRBV11-1	CASSLYSGRFRNEQFF	TGTGCCAGCAGCCTATATAGCGGGAGGTTCAGGAATGAGCAGTTCTTC
NA	TRBJ1-2	TRBD1	TRBV28	CASSFPRGTGGSGYTF	TGTGCCAGCAGTTTCCCCCGAGGGACAGGGGGCAGCGGCTACACCTTC
NA	TRBJ2-2	NA	TRBV6-5	CASSYIGGELFF	TGTGCCAGCAGTTACATTGGCGGGGAGCTGTTTTTT
NA	TRBJ1-3	NA	TRBV6-5	CASSPLPRAGNTIYF	TGTGCCAGCAGTCCGCTCCCCCGTGCTGGAAACACCATATATTTT
NA	TRBJ1-5	NA	TRBV6-1	CASSPSGAGGNQPQHF	TGTGCCAGCAGTCCTTCGGGGGCAGGGGGCAATCAGCCCCAGCATTTT
few	TRBJ2-7	NA	TRBV28	CASSFSAAGGEQYF	TGTGCCAGCAGTTTCTCGGCGGCCGGCGGCGAGCAGTACTTC
NA	TRBJ2-4	TRBD2	TRBV7-2	CASSLRTSGGALQYF	TGTGCCAGCAGCTTACGTACTAGCGGGGGGGCCCTTCAGTACTTC
few	TRBJ2-7	NA	TRBV4-3	CASSQDRTPVYEQYF	TGCGCCAGCAGCCAAGACAGGACACCGGTCTACGAGCAGTACTTC
NA	TRBJ2-5	NA	TRBV20-1	CSAIPTGSWETQYF	TGCAGTGCTATACCCACAGGGAGTTGGGAGACCCAGTACTTC
NA	TRBJ2-3	NA	TRBV7-9	CASSSERGNTQYF	TGTGCCAGCAGCTCAGAGAGGGGGAATACGCAGTATTTT
NA	TRBJ2-1	NA	TRBV27	CASRTGSYNEQFF	TGCGCCAGCAGGACTGGCTCCTACAATGAGCAGTTCTTC
few	TRBJ2-3	NA	TRBV20-1	CSARLAPDTQYF	TGCAGTGCTAGATTGGCACCAGATACGCAGTATTTT
few	TRBJ2-7	NA	TRBV21-1	CASLGQSPYEQYF	TGTGCCAGCCTTGGACAGTCCCCCTACGAGCAGTACTTC
NA	TRBJ2-1	NA	TRBV6-2/TRBV6-3	CASSGVYSEQFF	TGTGCCAGCAGTGGGGTATATAGTGAGCAGTTCTTC
few	TRBJ1-2	NA	TRBV5-6	CASSSEGNYGYTF	TGTGCCAGCAGCTCCGAGGGGAACTATGGCTACACCTTC
few	TRBJ2-5	TRBD1	TRBV10-3	CATRTGSGEETQYF	TGTGCCACCCGGACAGGCTCTGGGGAAGAGACCCAGTACTTC
few	TRBJ2-7	NA	TRBV12-3/TRBV12-4	CASSLALFETYEQYF	TGTGCCAGCAGTTTAGCCCTGTTCGAAACCTACGAGCAGTACTTC
NA	TRBJ1-1	NA	TRBV28	CASSIIQNTEAFF	TGTGCCAGCAGCATCATCCAGAACACTGAAGCTTTCTTT
once	TRBJ2-7	TRBD2	TRBV20-1	CSARDVRGGGQYEQYF	TGCAGTGCTAGAGATGTAAGGGGCGGGGGGCAATACGAGCAGTACTTC